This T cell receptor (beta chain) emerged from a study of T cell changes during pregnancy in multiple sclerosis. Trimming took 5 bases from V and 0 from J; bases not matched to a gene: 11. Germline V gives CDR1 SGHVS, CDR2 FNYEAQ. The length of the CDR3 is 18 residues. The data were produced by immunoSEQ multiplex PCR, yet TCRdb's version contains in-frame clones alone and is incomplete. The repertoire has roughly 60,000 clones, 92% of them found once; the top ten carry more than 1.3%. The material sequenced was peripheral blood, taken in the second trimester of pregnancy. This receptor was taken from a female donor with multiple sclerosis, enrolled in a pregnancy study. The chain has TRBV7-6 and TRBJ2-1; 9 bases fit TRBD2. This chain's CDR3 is CASSGTGTSRGSYNEQFF. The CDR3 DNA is TGTGCCAGCAGCGGTACCGGGACTAGCCGAGGCTCCTACAATGAGCAGTTCTTC.